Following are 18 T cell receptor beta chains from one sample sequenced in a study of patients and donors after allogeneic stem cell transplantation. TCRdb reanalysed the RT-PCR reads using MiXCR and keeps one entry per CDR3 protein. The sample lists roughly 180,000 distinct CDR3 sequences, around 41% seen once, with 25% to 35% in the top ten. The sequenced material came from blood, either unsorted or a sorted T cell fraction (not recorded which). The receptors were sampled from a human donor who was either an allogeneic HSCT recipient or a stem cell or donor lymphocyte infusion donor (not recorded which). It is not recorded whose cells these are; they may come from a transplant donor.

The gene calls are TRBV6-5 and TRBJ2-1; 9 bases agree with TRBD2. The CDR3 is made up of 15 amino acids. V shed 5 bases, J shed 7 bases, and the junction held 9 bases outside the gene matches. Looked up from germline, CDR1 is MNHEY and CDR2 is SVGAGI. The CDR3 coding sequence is TGTGCCAGCAGTCCCTGGCGGGAGGGCCGAAATGAGCAGTTCTTC. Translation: CASSPWREGRNEQFF.

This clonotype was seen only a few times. CDR3 nucleotides: TGCAGCGCGGGACAGAGCTCTGGAAACACCATATATTTT. It is translated as CSAGQSSGNTIYF. The chain employs TRBV29-1 and TRBJ1-3; 7 positions match TRBD1. The length of the CDR3 is 13 residues. V was clipped by 7 bases and J by 0 bases; unmatched bases: 3. Germline V gives CDR1 SQVTM, CDR2 ANQGSEA.

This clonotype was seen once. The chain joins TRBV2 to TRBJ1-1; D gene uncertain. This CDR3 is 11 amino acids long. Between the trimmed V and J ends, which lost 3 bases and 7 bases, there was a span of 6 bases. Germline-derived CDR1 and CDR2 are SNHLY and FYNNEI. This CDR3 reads CASSDGYEAFF. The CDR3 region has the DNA TGTGCCAGCAGTGATGGGTATGAAGCTTTCTTT.

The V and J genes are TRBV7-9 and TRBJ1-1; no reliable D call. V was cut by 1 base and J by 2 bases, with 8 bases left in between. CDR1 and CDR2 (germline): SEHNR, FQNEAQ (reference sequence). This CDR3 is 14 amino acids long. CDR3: CASSLVSLNTEAFF. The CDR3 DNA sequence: TGTGCCAGCAGCTTAGTCAGCCTCAACACTGAAGCTTTCTTT.

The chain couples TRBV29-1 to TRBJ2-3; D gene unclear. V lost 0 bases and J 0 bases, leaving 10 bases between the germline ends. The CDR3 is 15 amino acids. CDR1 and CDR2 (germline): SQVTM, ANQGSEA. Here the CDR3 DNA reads TGCAGCGTTGAAGATCTGTCTTATAGCACAGATACGCAGTATTTT. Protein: CSVEDLSYSTDTQYF.

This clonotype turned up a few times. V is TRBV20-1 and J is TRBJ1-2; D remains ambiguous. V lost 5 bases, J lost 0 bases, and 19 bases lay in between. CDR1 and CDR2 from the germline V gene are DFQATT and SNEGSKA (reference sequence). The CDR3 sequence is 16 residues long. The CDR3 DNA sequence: TGCAGTGCTTCACCAATCACGGCGGGGTCTAACTATGGCTACACCTTC. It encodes CSASPITAGSNYGYTF.

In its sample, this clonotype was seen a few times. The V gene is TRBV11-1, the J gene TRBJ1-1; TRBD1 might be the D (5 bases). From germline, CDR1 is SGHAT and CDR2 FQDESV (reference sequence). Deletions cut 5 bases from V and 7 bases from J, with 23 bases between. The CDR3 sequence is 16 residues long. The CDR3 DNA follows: TGTGCCAGCAGCCCGGTCCCTACGGGGGTTCGGAGTGAAGCTTTCTTT. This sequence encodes CASSPVPTGVRSEAFF.

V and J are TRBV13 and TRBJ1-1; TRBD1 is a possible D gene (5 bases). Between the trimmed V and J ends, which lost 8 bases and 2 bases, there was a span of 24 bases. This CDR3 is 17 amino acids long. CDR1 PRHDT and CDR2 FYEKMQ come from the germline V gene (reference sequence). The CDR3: CASAPVGEVGSNTEAFF. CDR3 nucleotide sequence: TGTGCCAGCGCTCCTGTAGGGGAAGTCGGAAGTAACACTGAAGCTTTCTTT.

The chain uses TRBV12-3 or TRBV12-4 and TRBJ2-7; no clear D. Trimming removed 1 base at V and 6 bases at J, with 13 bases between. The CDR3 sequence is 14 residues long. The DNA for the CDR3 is TGTGCCAGCAGTTTAGTCCGGACCCTTGGCGAGCAGTACTTC. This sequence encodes CASSLVRTLGEQYF.

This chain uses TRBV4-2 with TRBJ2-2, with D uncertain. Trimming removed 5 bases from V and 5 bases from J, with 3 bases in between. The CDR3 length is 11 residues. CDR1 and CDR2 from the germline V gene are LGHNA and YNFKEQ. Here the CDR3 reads CASSKTGELFF. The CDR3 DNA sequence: TGTGCCAGCAGCAAGACCGGGGAGCTGTTTTTT.

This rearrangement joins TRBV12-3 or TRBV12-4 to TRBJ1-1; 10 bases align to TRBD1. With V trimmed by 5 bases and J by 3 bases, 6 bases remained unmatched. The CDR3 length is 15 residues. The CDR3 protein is CASSTWTGGDTEAFF. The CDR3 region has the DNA TGTGCCAGCAGTACATGGACAGGGGGTGACACTGAAGCTTTCTTT.

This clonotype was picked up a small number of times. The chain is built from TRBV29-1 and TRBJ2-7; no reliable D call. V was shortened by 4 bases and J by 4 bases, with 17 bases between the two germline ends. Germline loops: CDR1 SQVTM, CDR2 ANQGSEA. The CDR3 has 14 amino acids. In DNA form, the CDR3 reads TGCAGCGTTGTACCGTCCCAACCCGCATACGAGCAGTACTTC. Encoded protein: CSVVPSQPAYEQYF.

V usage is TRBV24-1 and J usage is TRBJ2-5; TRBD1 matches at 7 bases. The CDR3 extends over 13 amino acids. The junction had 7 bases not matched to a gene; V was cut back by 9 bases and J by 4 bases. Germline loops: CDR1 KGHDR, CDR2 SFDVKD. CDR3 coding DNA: TGTGCCACCTCCCGTACAGGGGTAGAGACCCAGTACTTC. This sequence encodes CATSRTGVETQYF.

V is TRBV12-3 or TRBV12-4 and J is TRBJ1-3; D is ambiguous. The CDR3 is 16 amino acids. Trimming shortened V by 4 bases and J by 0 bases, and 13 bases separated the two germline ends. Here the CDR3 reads CASSSSGPFSGNTIYF. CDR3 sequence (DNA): TGTGCCAGCAGTTCCAGTGGGCCCTTCTCTGGAAACACCATATATTTT.

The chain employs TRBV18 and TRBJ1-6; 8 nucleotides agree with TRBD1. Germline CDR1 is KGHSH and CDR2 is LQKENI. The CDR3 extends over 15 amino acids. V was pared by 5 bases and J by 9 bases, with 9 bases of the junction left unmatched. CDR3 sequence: CASSASTGVGSPLHF. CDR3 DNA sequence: TGTGCCAGCTCAGCTTCGACAGGGGTTGGTTCACCCCTCCACTTT.

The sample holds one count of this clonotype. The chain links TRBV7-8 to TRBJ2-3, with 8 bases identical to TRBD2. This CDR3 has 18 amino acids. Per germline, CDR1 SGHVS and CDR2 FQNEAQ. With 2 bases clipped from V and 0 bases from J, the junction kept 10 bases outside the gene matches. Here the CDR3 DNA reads TGTGCCAGCAGCTTACGACTTACTAGCGGAGATAGCACAGATACGCAGTATTTT. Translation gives CASSLRLTSGDSTDTQYF. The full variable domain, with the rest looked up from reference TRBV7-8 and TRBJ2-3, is GAGVSQSPRYKVAKRGQDVALRCDPISGHVSLFWYQQALGQGPEFLTYFQNEAQLDKSGLPSDRFFAERPEGSVSTLKIQRTQQEDSAVYLCASSLRLTSGDSTDTQYFGPGTRLTVL.

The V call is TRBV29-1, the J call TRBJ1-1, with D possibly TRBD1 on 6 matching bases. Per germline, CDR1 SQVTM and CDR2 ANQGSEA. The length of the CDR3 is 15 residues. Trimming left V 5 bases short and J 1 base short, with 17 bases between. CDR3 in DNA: TGCAGCGTTCTAGCGGGGGCCGTCGCGAACACTGAAGCTTTCTTT. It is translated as CSVLAGAVANTEAFF.

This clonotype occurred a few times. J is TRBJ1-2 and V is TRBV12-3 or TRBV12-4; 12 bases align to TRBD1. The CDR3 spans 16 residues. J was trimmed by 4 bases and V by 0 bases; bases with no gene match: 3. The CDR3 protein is CASSLATGQGAYGYTF. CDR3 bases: TGTGCCAGCAGTTTAGCGACGGGACAGGGGGCCTATGGCTACACCTTC.